This record covers a single T cell receptor beta chain. Its cognate antigen has yet to be identified. No base quality information exists; no much larger clone differs at one position. These data originate in a study of blood T cell repertoires in COVID-19 (dated by TCRdb to the early 2020s). Broadly, across the study: Samples from collaborators originated in the United States, Italy and Spain and spanned both the acute and convalescent phases of COVID-19. The repertoires were released in a freely available public database meant as a resource for research on the immune response to SARS-CoV-2. The material from the prospective study consisted of cDNA or gDNA derived from T cells, B-cell-depleted T cells, or PBMCs. The dataset comprised deeply sampled blood TCRbeta repertoires from subjects exposed to, actively infected with, or recovered from COVID-19. The samples were drawn from the first 160 participants of the ongoing ImmuneRACE study and from 1,254 subjects provided by 6 global collaborators. Sample metadata almost always included a de-identified subject ID, COVID-19 status, age in years and sex. HLA class I and class II types, where available, came from metadata supplied by the sample provider rather than from assay-based typing. Broader findings and caveats from the paper: The quantity of clinical and demographic metadata differed by source and by participant and was supplied without curation.

TCRbeta CDR3 regions were amplified from genomic DNA using the immunoSEQ Assay, a bias-controlled multiplex PCR. The authors' pipeline ran thus. Nucleated cell counts per sample were estimated from amplification of reference gene primers within the assay. To quantify the absolute abundance of each unique TCRbeta CDR3 rearrangement, sequence reads were collapsed and filtered. Productive Simpson clonality was computed per sample as the square root of Simpson's diversity index over productive rearrangements. The source is immuneACCESS, and TCRdb retained only in-frame sequences with V and J called. Part of the clones is not carried over; for the studies checked, unresolved V genes explain less than half of this, and the remainder is unexplained. That table supplies the V and J calls and clone size; D and trimming were determined from the DNA. Recorded for this sample are approximately 160,000 clones; more than 80% of them occurred a single time. The ten largest account for approximately 10% of the sample.

Each collaborating institution followed its own protocols to collect whole blood in K2EDTA tubes. For TCRbeta analysis, collaborators shipped samples in one of three forms: frozen whole blood, isolated PBMCs, or DNA extracted from either of those sample types. The source of this sequence is a human donor in a cohort sampled during active COVID-19. The sample comprised peripheral blood.

DNA sequence: TGTGCCAGCAGTCCCCCCGTCGGACAGGGAGCTTACGAGCAGTACTTC. This yields the protein CASSPPVGQGAYEQYF. The sequence is built from TRBV28 and TRBJ2-7; 8 junctional bases match TRBD1. CDR3 length: 16 amino acids, cysteine to phenylalanine. Only CDR3 DNA remains: 48 bases, in frame from the first base. The germline V end is reduced by 5 bases and the J end by 4 bases; junction bases left unmatched: 13. In the germline V gene, CDR1 corresponds to MDHEN and CDR2 to SYDVKM.